This is a list of T cell receptor beta chains from one sample in a study of T cells in Graves' hyperthyroidism and ophthalmopathy. One entry per CDR3 protein, called by TCRdb with MiXCR from the multiplex PCR reads. The sample holds 500,000 to 700,000 distinct CDR3 sequences, over 15% seen once. Sequencing input: blood. The receptors here all came from a woman between 18 and 29 years old with Graves' hyperthyroidism. The CDR3 runs from the conserved cysteine through the conserved F or W. D genes are given only for firm matches. For some rows the clone size is stated as once, few or many, or as a class when expanded; others skip it.

cdr3_aa,cdr3_nt,v_call,clone_size,j_call,d_call
CASSYSQGSGTQYF,TGTGCCAGCAGTTATTCCCAGGGGAGTGGGACCCAGTACTTC,TRBV6-1,-,TRBJ2-5,-
CASSFLRQGSTDTQYF,TGTGCCAGCAGTTTTTTGAGACAGGGGTCCACAGATACGCAGTATTTT,TRBV12-3/TRBV12-4,-,TRBJ2-3,TRBD1
CASSYEGRSTEAFF,TGTGCCAGCAGTTATGAGGGCAGGTCGACTGAAGCTTTCTTT,TRBV6-5,-,TRBJ1-1,-
CASSPTEKGLTLHF,TGTGCCAGCAGTCCTACCGAGAAGGGACTCACCCTCCACTTT,TRBV12-3/TRBV12-4,many,TRBJ1-6,-
CASTLRAGENTEAFF,TGTGCCAGCACCCTGCGAGCAGGGGAGAACACTGAAGCTTTCTTT,TRBV7-2,many,TRBJ1-1,-
CSAPTSGSRADTQYF,TGCAGTGCCCCGACTAGCGGGAGTAGGGCAGATACGCAGTATTTT,TRBV20-1,-,TRBJ2-3,TRBD2
CASSFGSGAPTGELFF,TGTGCCAGCAGCTTTGGGTCGGGAGCTCCCACCGGGGAGCTGTTTTTT,TRBV5-8,many,TRBJ2-2,-
CAWSVRRENEAFF,TGTGCCTGGAGTGTACGCAGGGAAAATGAAGCTTTCTTT,TRBV30,-,TRBJ1-1,-
CASSKDPASTDTQYF,TGTGCCAGTAGTAAAGATCCGGCTAGCACAGATACGCAGTATTTT,TRBV19,-,TRBJ2-3,-
CASSLWPRQGWTEAFF,TGTGCCAGCAGTTTATGGCCCCGACAGGGGTGGACTGAAGCTTTCTTT,TRBV28,-,TRBJ1-1,TRBD1
CASSRGLSTETQYF,TGTGCCAGCAGTAGGGGGTTGTCTACCGAGACCCAGTACTTC,TRBV12-3/TRBV12-4,many,TRBJ2-5,-
CASFGKIAGNTDTQYF,TGTGCCAGTTTTGGCAAAATAGCGGGGAACACAGATACGCAGTATTTT,TRBV10-3,-,TRBJ2-3,TRBD2
CASSLDPGAAKNIQYF,TGTGCCAGCAGCTTAGACCCAGGGGCAGCCAAAAACATTCAGTACTTC,TRBV7-9,few,TRBJ2-4,-
CSAVRDRGGYNYGYTF,TGCAGTGCCGTCCGGGACAGGGGAGGATACAACTATGGCTACACCTTC,TRBV20-1,many,TRBJ1-2,TRBD1
CSAALKKRSNSPLHF,TGCAGTGCCGCGCTCAAGAAGAGGAGTAATTCACCCCTCCACTTT,TRBV20-1,few,TRBJ1-6,-
CSAMHGSSYEQYF,TGCAGTGCTATGCACGGGAGCTCCTACGAGCAGTACTTC,TRBV20-1,many,TRBJ2-7,-
CAWSVPGGGNQPQHF,TGTGCCTGGAGTGTACCGGGGGGCGGCAATCAGCCCCAGCATTTT,TRBV30,many,TRBJ1-5,-
CASSLQTGAADTQYF,TGTGCCAGCAGTCTACAGACAGGGGCGGCAGATACGCAGTATTTT,TRBV12-3/TRBV12-4,-,TRBJ2-3,TRBD1
CASSTPLGTENTEAFF,TGTGCCAGCTCTACGCCCCTAGGGACAGAGAACACTGAAGCTTTCTTT,TRBV9,-,TRBJ1-1,TRBD1
CSVERGQVLYEQYF,TGCAGCGTTGAAAGGGGACAGGTGCTCTACGAGCAGTACTTC,TRBV29-1,few,TRBJ2-7,TRBD1
CASSWGQGARDTQYF,TGTGCCAGCAGCTGGGGACAGGGGGCGCGGGATACGCAGTATTTT,TRBV27,many,TRBJ2-3,TRBD1
CSASPLSYEQYF,TGCAGTGCTTCACCCTTGAGTTACGAGCAGTACTTC,TRBV20-1,-,TRBJ2-7,-
CASSVDVNTEAFF,TGTGCCAGCAGCGTAGACGTCAACACTGAAGCTTTCTTT,TRBV9,few,TRBJ1-1,-
CASRSRRDTEAFF,TGCGCCAGCAGGTCTAGGAGGGACACTGAAGCTTTCTTT,TRBV5-1,-,TRBJ1-1,-
CSVEDPRLQETQYF,TGCAGCGTTGAAGACCCCAGGCTCCAAGAGACCCAGTACTTC,TRBV29-1,-,TRBJ2-5,-
CASSIEGRYTGELFF,TGCGCCAGCAGCATAGAGGGGCGGTACACCGGGGAGCTGTTTTTT,TRBV4-1,-,TRBJ2-2,-
CASTGRGKFSNQPQHF,TGTGCCAGCACCGGCAGGGGAAAGTTTAGCAATCAGCCCCAGCATTTT,TRBV28,many,TRBJ1-5,-
CASRMEFKQYF,TGTGCCAGCCGAATGGAGTTTAAGCAGTACTTC,TRBV6-1,few,TRBJ2-7,-
CASSLVNLDRVWGYTF,TGTGCCAGCAGCTTAGTTAATCTGGACAGGGTTTGGGGCTACACCTTC,TRBV7-2,few,TRBJ1-2,TRBD1
CATQREWSNQPQHF,TGTGCCACACAAAGGGAGTGGAGCAATCAGCCCCAGCATTTT,TRBV10-3,-,TRBJ1-5,-
CSARPPWVYEQYF,TGCAGTGCTAGACCACCCTGGGTCTACGAGCAGTACTTC,TRBV20-1,-,TRBJ2-7,-
CSARSGYGYTF,TGCAGCGCGAGATCTGGCTATGGCTACACCTTC,TRBV29-1,-,TRBJ1-2,-
CASSLLGQGAPDTQYF,TGTGCCAGCAGCTTACTCGGACAGGGGGCCCCAGATACGCAGTATTTT,TRBV7-9,many,TRBJ2-3,TRBD1
CASSLRLYNYGYTF,TGTGCCAGCAGTCTCCGGTTGTACAATTATGGCTACACCTTC,TRBV12-3/TRBV12-4,many,TRBJ1-2,-
CASSIRDGNTGELFF,TGTGCCAGCAGCATCCGGGACGGGAACACCGGGGAGCTGTTTTTT,TRBV7-2,-,TRBJ2-2,-
CATSRGTGAHTGELFF,TGTGCCACCAGCAGAGGGACAGGGGCTCACACCGGGGAGCTGTTTTTT,TRBV15,-,TRBJ2-2,TRBD1
CASSLSGLYLNEQFF,TGTGCCAGCAGTTTGTCGGGACTCTACCTAAATGAGCAGTTCTTC,TRBV28,many,TRBJ2-1,-
CATKRAGGSAGELFF,TGTGCCACCAAACGAGCGGGAGGGTCGGCCGGGGAGCTGTTTTTT,TRBV12-3/TRBV12-4,many,TRBJ2-2,TRBD2
CATSDLGQGANTGELFF,TGTGCCACCAGTGATTTGGGACAGGGAGCAAACACCGGGGAGCTGTTTTTT,TRBV24-1,few,TRBJ2-2,TRBD1
CASSASPNVHLHYNEQFF,TGTGCCAGCAGTGCCTCTCCTAACGTCCACCTGCATTACAATGAGCAGTTCTTC,TRBV25-1,-,TRBJ2-1,-
CSAARQARTEAFF,TGCAGTGCGGCCAGACAGGCGAGGACTGAAGCTTTCTTT,TRBV20-1,-,TRBJ1-1,-
CASSPSPSASTDTQYF,TGTGCCAGCTCACCAAGCCCCAGCGCTAGCACAGATACGCAGTATTTT,TRBV18,-,TRBJ2-3,-
CASSLSGQASYEQYF,TGTGCCAGCAGTTTATCTGGACAGGCCAGCTACGAGCAGTACTTC,TRBV28,-,TRBJ2-7,TRBD1
CASQVGDRGTYEQYF,TGTGCCAGTCAGGTGGGGGACAGGGGTACCTACGAGCAGTACTTC,TRBV11-2,many,TRBJ2-7,TRBD1
CASSRLGDSTDTQYF,TGCGCCAGCAGCAGACTAGGGGATAGCACAGATACGCAGTATTTT,TRBV4-3,few,TRBJ2-3,-
CASSYYLRGGLDTQYF,TGTGCCAGCAGTTACTATTTGCGGGGGGGCTTAGATACGCAGTATTTT,TRBV6-6,-,TRBJ2-3,TRBD2
CASSLVPGQGPDTQYF,TGTGCCAGCAGCTTAGTTCCCGGACAGGGACCAGATACGCAGTATTTT,TRBV7-8,many,TRBJ2-3,TRBD1
CASSEASRWDVKQETQYF,TGTGCCAGCAGTGAAGCGAGTCGATGGGACGTTAAGCAAGAGACCCAGTACTTC,TRBV6-1,-,TRBJ2-5,-
CASSLGFPDYEQYF,TGTGCCAGCAGCTTAGGGTTCCCGGACTACGAGCAGTACTTC,TRBV11-2,many,TRBJ2-7,-
CASSLGRQGNTGELFF,TGTGCCAGCAGCTTAGGGCGGCAGGGTAACACCGGGGAGCTGTTTTTT,TRBV7-7,-,TRBJ2-2,-
CRNQDRGRSEKLFF,TGCAGAAATCAGGACAGGGGGAGGAGTGAAAAACTGTTTTTT,TRBV20-1,many,TRBJ1-4,TRBD1
CASSFELAGSTDTQYF,TGTGCCAGCAGTTTTGAGCTAGCGGGGAGCACAGATACGCAGTATTTT,TRBV28,many,TRBJ2-3,TRBD2